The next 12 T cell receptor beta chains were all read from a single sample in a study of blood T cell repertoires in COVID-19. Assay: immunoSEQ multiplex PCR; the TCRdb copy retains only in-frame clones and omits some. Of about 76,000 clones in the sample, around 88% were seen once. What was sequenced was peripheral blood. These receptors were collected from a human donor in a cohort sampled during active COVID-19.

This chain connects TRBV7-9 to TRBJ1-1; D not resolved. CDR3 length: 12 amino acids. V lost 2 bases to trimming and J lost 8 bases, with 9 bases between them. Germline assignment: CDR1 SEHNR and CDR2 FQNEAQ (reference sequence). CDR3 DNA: TGTGCCAGCAGCTTACTTGGAGAAGAAGCTTTCTTT. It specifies CASSLLGEEAFF.

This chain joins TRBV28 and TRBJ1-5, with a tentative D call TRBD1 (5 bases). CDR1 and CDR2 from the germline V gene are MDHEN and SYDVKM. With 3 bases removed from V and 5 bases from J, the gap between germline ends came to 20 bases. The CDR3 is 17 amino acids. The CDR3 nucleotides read TGTGCCAGCAGTTTTTTCGCCACGCCGGGAGGGGATCAGCCCCAGCATTTT. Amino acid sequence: CASSFFATPGGDQPQHF.

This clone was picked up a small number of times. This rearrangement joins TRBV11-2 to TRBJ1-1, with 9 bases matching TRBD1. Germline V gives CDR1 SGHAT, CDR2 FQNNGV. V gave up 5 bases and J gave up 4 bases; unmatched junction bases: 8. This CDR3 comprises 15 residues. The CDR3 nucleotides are TGTGCCAGCAGCGCCCAACAGGGGGCGCGCACTGAAGCTTTCTTT. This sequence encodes CASSAQQGARTEAFF.

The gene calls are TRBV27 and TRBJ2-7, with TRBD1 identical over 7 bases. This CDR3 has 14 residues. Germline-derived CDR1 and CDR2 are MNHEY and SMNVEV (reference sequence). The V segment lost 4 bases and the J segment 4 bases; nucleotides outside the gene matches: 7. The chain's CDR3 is CASSSRDSTYEQYF. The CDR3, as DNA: TGTGCCAGCAGTTCCCGGGACAGTACGTACGAGCAGTACTTC.

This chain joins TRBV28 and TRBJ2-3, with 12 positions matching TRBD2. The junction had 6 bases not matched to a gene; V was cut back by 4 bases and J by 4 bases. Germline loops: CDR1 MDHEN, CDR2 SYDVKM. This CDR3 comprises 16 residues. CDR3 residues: CASSSRLAGVSDTQYF. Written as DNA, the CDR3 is TGTGCCAGCAGTTCCCGACTAGCGGGAGTTTCAGATACGCAGTATTTT.

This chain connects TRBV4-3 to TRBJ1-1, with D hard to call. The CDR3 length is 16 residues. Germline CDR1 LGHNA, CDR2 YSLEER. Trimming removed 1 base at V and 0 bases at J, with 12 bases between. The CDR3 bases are TGCGCCAGCAGCCAAGGCATTCAGGCTTTGAACACTGAAGCTTTCTTT. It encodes CASSQGIQALNTEAFF.

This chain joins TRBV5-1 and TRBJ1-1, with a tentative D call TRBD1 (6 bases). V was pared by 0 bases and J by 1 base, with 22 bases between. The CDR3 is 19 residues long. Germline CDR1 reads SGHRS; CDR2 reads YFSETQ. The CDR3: CASSLDGGLGTRGNTEAFF. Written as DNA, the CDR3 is TGCGCCAGCAGCTTGGATGGGGGCCTCGGCACAAGGGGGAACACTGAAGCTTTCTTT.

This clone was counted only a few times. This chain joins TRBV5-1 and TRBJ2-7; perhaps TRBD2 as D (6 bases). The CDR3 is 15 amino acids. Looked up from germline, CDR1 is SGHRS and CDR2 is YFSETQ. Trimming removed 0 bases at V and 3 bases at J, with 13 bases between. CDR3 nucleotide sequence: TGCGCCAGCAGCTTGGGATCCGGGGGAGGCTACGAGCAGTACTTC. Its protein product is CASSLGSGGGYEQYF. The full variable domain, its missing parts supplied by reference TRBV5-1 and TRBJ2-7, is KAGVTQTPRYLIKTRGQQVTLSCSPISGHRSVSWYQQTPGQGLQFLFEYFSETQRNKGNFPGRFSGRQFSNSRSEMNVSTLELGDSALYLCASSLGSGGGYEQYFGPGTRLTVT.

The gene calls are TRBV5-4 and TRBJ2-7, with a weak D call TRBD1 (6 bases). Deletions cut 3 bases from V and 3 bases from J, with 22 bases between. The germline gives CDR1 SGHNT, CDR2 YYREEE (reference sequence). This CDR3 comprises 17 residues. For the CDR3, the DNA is TGTGCCAGCAGCTCATCAGGGGTGGACTTCGGATTCTACGAGCAGTACTTC. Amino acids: CASSSSGVDFGFYEQYF.

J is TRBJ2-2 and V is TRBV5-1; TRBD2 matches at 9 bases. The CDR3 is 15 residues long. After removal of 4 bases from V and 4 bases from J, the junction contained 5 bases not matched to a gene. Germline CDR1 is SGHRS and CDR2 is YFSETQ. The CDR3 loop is CASSRLAEGTGELFF. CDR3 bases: TGCGCCAGCAGCCGACTAGCGGAGGGCACCGGGGAGCTGTTTTTT.

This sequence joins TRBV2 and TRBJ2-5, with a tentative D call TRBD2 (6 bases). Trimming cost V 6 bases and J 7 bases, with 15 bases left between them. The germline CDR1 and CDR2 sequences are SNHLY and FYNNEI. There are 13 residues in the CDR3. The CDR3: CASRTGTFGTQYF. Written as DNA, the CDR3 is TGTGCCAGCAGGACCGGGACTTTCGGGACCCAGTACTTC.

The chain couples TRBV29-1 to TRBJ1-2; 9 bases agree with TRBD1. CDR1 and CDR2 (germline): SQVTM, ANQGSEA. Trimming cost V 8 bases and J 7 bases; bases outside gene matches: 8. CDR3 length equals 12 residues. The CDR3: CSLGQGLGGYTF. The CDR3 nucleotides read TGCAGCCTCGGACAGGGGCTGGGTGGCTACACCTTC.